The present T cell receptor (beta chain) was sequenced within a study of shared clonotypes between healthy human individuals. Overall study results and limits: Sequencing depth was a factor that was expected to affect clonotype sharing among donors. When compared with the clonotypes that were shared by all four sorted-subset donors, the non-shared clonotypes turned out to have lower generation probabilities. Some naive CD4 clonotypes, approximately 4.5%, turned up in common across a few donors.

Assay used: immunoSEQ multiplex PCR; TCRdb lists only in-frame clones, some missing. This sample has just over 2,000,000 clones; 90% to 95% occur once, and the top ten carry about 0.13%. The germline gives CDR1 MNHEY, CDR2 SVGAGI. With V trimmed by 1 base and J by 15 bases, 12 bases remained unmatched. This CDR3 has 16 amino acids. Into CD45RA+ naive and CD45RA-negative memory subsets, the CD4+ cells were split. Turning to this clone: As yet, its antigen is unknown.

This chain links TRBV6-5 with TRBJ2-1; 13 nucleotides align to TRBD2. This TCR derives from a man aged 18-30 years in good health. Material for sequencing was naive CD4+ T cells sorted from blood. The subset denotes: CD45RA+ positively selected. The CDR3 loop reads CASSYYGTSGKSLSFF. CDR3 DNA sequence: TGTGCCAGCAGTTACTACGGGACTAGCGGGAAAAGTTTGTCGTTCTTC.